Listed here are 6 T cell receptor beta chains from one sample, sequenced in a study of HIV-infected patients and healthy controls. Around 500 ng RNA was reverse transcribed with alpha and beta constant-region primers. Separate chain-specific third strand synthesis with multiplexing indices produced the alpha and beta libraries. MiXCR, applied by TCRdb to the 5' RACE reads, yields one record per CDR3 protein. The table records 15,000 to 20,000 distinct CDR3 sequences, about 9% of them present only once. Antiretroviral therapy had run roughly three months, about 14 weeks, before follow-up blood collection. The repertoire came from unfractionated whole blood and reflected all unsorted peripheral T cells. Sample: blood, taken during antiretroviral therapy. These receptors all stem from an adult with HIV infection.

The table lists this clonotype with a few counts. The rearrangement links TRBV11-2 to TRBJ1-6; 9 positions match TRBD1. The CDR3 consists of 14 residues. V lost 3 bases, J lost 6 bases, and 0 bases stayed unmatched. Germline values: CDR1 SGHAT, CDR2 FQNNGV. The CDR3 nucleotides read TGTGCCAGCAGCTTGGGACAGGGTAATTCACCCCTCCACTTT. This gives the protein CASSLGQGNSPLHF.

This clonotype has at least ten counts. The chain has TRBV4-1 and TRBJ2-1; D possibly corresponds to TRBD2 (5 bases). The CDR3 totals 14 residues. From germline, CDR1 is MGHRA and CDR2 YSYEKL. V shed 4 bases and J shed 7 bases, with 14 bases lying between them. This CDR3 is CASSRAGDTNEQFF. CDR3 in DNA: TGCGCCAGCAGCCGCGCCGGGGATACGAATGAGCAGTTCTTC.

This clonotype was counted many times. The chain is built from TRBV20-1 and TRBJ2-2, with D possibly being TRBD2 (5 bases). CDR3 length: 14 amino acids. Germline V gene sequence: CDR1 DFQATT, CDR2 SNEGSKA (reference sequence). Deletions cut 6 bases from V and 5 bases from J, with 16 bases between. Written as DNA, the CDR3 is TGCAGTGCGGAGGTCCTGCCGGGTACCGGGGAGCTGTTTTTT. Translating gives CSAEVLPGTGELFF.

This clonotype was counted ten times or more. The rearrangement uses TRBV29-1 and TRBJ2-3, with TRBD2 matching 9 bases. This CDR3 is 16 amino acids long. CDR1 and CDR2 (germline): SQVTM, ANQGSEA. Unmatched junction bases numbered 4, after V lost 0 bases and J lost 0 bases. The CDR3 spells CSVEDRTSGSTDTQYF. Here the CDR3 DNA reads TGCAGCGTTGAAGATCGTACTAGCGGGAGCACAGATACGCAGTATTTT.

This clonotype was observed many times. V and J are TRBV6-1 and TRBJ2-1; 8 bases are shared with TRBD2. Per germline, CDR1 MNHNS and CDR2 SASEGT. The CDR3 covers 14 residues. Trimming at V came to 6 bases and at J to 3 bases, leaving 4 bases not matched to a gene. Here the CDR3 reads CASSPSGYYNEQFF. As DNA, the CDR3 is TGTGCCAGCAGCCCTAGCGGGTACTACAATGAGCAGTTCTTC.

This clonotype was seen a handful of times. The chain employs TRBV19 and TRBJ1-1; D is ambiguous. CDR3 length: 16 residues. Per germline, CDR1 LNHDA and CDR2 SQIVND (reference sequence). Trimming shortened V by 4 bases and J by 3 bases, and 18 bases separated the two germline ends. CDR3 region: CASSTPREGRDTEAFF. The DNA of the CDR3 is TGTGCCAGTAGTACCCCCCGTGAAGGGAGGGACACTGAAGCTTTCTTT. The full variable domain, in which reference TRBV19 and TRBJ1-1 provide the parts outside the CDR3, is DGGITQSPKYLFRKEGQNVTLSCEQNLNHDAMYWYRQDPGQGLRLIYYSQIVNDFQKGDIAEGYSVSREKKESFPLTVTSAQKNPTAFYLCASSTPREGRDTEAFFGQGTRLTVV.